This is a list of T cell receptor beta chains from one sample in a study of identifying expanded T cells in peripheral blood. The data were produced by immunoSEQ multiplex PCR, yet TCRdb's version contains in-frame clones alone and is incomplete. The repertoire holds about 97,000 clones, with about 83% as singletons. Specimen: blood. These receptors were taken from a person aged 18-69 years in good health. CDR3s include the opening cysteine and the closing phenylalanine or tryptophan. The D gene is left open where the match is weak. Clone size is given for some rows only: seen once, a few or many times, or a class if the clone is expanded.

TRBJ2-5 | TRBD2 | . | TRBV5-1 | TGCGCCAGCAGCTTGGGGCTAGCGGAGAAGGAGACCCAGTACTTC | CASSLGLAEKETQYF
TRBJ1-1 | . | . | TRBV4-1 | TGCGCCAGCAGCCCCCTGGGACTATCGAACACTGAAGCTTTCTTT | CASSPLGLSNTEAFF
TRBJ2-7 | . | . | TRBV7-9 | TGTGCCAGCAGCTCAGGGGTCTCCTACGAGCAGTACTTC | CASSSGVSYEQYF
TRBJ2-7 | . | . | TRBV7-2 | TGTGCCAGCAGCTCGCACCGGGCCCAGCGGCTCGAGCAGTACTTC | CASSSHRAQRLEQYF
TRBJ1-1 | . | once | TRBV10-3 | TGTGCCATCAGTGGGGAACGGGGAACAGCCATAGAAGCTTTCTTT | CAISGERGTAIEAFF
TRBJ1-2 | . | . | TRBV27 | TGTGCCAGCAGTTTATCGCCCGAACTACGGGGCTACACCTTC | CASSLSPELRGYTF
TRBJ1-5 | . | . | TRBV11-2 | TGTGCCAGCAGCTTTAGCAGTAATCAGCCCCAGCATTTT | CASSFSSNQPQHF
TRBJ1-1 | . | . | TRBV25-1 | TGTGCCAGCAGTGACCGCACACCCCCCCTGGGGGAAGGGGCTTTCTTT | CASSDRTPPLGEGAFF
TRBJ2-2 | TRBD1 | . | TRBV9 | TGTGCCAGCAGCGGTATTCGGGACAGAAACACCGGGGAGCTGTTTTTT | CASSGIRDRNTGELFF
TRBJ2-1 | . | . | TRBV6-5 | TGTGCCAGCAGTTACGAACTCCACCCAACGGATGAGCAGTTCTTC | CASSYELHPTDEQFF
TRBJ2-5 | . | . | TRBV11-3 | TGTGCCAGCAGCTGGGGGGCCGAAGAGACCCAGTACTTC | CASSWGAEETQYF
TRBJ1-1 | . | . | TRBV7-9 | TGTGCCAGCAGCTTAGGGCACTCGAACACTGAAGCTTTCTTT | CASSLGHSNTEAFF
TRBJ2-4 | . | . | TRBV2 | TGTGCCAGCAGTGTGCTGAGGACAGCCAAAAACATTCAGTACTTC | CASSVLRTAKNIQYF
TRBJ2-1 | . | . | TRBV5-3 | TGTGCCAGAAGCAGGCCCGGAGACCGGGGCTCCTACAATGAGCAGTTCTTC | CARSRPGDRGSYNEQFF
TRBJ2-2 | TRBD2 | . | TRBV7-7 | TGTGCCAGCAGCCCCATAGCGGGGTACACCGGGGAGCTGTTTTTT | CASSPIAGYTGELFF
TRBJ2-1 | TRBD2 | . | TRBV4-3 | TGCGCCAGCAGCCAAGGGACTAGCGGGGGCTGGAATGAGCAGTTCTTC | CASSQGTSGGWNEQFF
TRBJ1-5 | . | . | TRBV28 | TGTGCCAGCAGTCGATTTTATAGCAATCAGCCCCAGCATTTT | CASSRFYSNQPQHF
TRBJ1-6 | TRBD1 | once | TRBV10-3 | TGTGCCATCAGCCGGGACAGGGAAGTTTACAATTCACCCCTCCACTTT | CAISRDREVYNSPLHF
TRBJ2-1 | TRBD2 | . | TRBV4-3 | TGCGCCAGCAGCCCCCGGACTAGCGGGGTGCTAGGGGATGAGCAGTTCTTC | CASSPRTSGVLGDEQFF
TRBJ1-1 | TRBD1 | . | TRBV11-1 | TGTGCCAGCACCCCGACAGGGGGCATATTCGCTGAAGCTTTCTTT | CASTPTGGIFAEAFF
TRBJ2-7 | . | . | TRBV7-9 | TGTGCCAGCAGCTTAGGAGGGGTATCCGAGCAGTACTTC | CASSLGGVSEQYF
TRBJ2-7 | . | . | TRBV18 | TGTGCCAGCTCAATGGACAGTGGCTACGAGCAGTACTTC | CASSMDSGYEQYF